These 4 T cell receptor beta chains came from one sample sequenced in a study of OX40 agonist ivuxolimab in advanced cancers. Using immunoSEQ multiplex PCR, the repertoire was profiled, and TCRdb retains in-frame clones only, with some absent. The sample has over 30,000 clones; 82% are singletons. The source material was CD4+ or CD8+ T cells sorted from blood, sampled in a trial of the OX40 agonist ivuxolimab. The receptors here all came from an adult with an advanced solid tumor such as melanoma, head and neck, liver or kidney cancer.

V and J are TRBV4-3 and TRBJ2-1; 8 bases fit TRBD1. The junction had 7 bases not matched to a gene; V was cut back by 0 bases and J by 3 bases. The CDR3 covers 17 residues. Germline lookup yields CDR1 LGHNA and CDR2 YSLEER. In DNA, the CDR3 is TGCGCCAGCAGCCAAGACTGGGGGACAGGCGTCTACAATGAGCAGTTCTTC. Residues: CASSQDWGTGVYNEQFF.

This chain uses TRBV5-1 with TRBJ1-5, with 8 bases aligning to TRBD1. V lost 0 bases to trimming and J lost 4 bases; unmatched junction nucleotides: 6. The CDR3 is 16 amino acids. The germline V gene encodes CDR1 SGHRS and CDR2 YFSETQ. CDR3 loop: CASSLDGRGRNQPQHF. In DNA, the CDR3 is TGCGCCAGCAGCTTGGATGGCAGGGGGCGTAATCAGCCCCAGCATTTT. Using reference TRBV5-1 and TRBJ1-5 for the parts outside the CDR3, the full variable domain is KAGVTQTPRYLIKTRGQQVTLSCSPISGHRSVSWYQQTPGQGLQFLFEYFSETQRNKGNFPGRFSGRQFSNSRSEMNVSTLELGDSALYLCASSLDGRGRNQPQHFGDGTRLSIL.

The rearrangement joins TRBV5-1 to TRBJ2-3; possibly TRBD1 or TRBD2 for D (5 bases each). Germline lookup yields CDR1 SGHRS and CDR2 YFSETQ. This CDR3 has 14 amino acids. Trimming removed 4 bases from V and 0 bases from J, with 9 bases in between. The CDR3 bases are TGCGCCAGCAGCCTGGGGACCAGCACAGATACGCAGTATTTT. Amino acid sequence: CASSLGTSTDTQYF.

The V call is TRBV7-2, the J call TRBJ1-1; D is unclear. Germline V gene sequence: CDR1 SGHTA, CDR2 FQGNSA. This CDR3 has 14 amino acids. V lost 4 bases and J 11 bases, leaving 20 bases between the germline ends. The CDR3 loop reads CASSSQSITVSAFF. The CDR3 DNA is TGTGCCAGCAGCTCACAATCTATTACAGTCTCGGCTTTCTTT.